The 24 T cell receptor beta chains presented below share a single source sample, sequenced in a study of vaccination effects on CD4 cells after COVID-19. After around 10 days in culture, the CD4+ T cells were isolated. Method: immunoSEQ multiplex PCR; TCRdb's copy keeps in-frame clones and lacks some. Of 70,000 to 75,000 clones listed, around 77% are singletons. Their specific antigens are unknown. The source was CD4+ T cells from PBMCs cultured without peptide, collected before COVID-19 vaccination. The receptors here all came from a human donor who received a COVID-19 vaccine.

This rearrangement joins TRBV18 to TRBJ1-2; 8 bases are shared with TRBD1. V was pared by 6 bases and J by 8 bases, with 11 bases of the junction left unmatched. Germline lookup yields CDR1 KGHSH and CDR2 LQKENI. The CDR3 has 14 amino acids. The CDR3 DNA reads TGTGCCAGCTCTACGGCGACAGGGGCGAGGGGCTACACCTTC. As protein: CASSTATGARGYTF.

In DNA form, the CDR3 reads TGTGCCAGCAGTGACGACAGGGGGCGCACCTATGGCTACACCTTC. This encodes CASSDDRGRTYGYTF. The rearrangement joins TRBV6-1 to TRBJ1-2, with 10 bases identical to TRBD1. Germline trimming cut 3 bases from V and 4 bases from J; bases unmatched to any gene: 5. The CDR3 covers 15 residues. Germline-derived CDR1 and CDR2 are MNHNS and SASEGT.

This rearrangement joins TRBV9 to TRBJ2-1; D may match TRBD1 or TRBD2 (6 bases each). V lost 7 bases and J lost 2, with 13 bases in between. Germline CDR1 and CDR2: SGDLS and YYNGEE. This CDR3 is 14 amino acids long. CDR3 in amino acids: CASHPGDTYNEQFF. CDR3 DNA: TGTGCCAGCCATCCGGGGGACACCTACAATGAGCAGTTCTTC.

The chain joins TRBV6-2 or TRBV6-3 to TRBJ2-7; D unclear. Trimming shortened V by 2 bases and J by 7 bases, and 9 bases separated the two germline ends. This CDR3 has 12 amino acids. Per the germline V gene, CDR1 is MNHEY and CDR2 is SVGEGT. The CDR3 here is CASSYKGWEQYV. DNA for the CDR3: TGTGCCAGCAGTTACAAGGGCTGGGAGCAGTACGTC.

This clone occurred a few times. The CDR3 nucleotides are TGTGCCAGCAGCTTGGACGGAGACTCCTACAATGAGCAGTTCTTC. Its protein is CASSLDGDSYNEQFF. The V gene is TRBV5-4, the J gene TRBJ2-1; D is ambiguous. The CDR3 has 15 amino acids. The V end was cut by 0 bases, the J end by 0 bases, with 7 bases between. CDR1 and CDR2 (germline): SGHNT, YYREEE (reference sequence).

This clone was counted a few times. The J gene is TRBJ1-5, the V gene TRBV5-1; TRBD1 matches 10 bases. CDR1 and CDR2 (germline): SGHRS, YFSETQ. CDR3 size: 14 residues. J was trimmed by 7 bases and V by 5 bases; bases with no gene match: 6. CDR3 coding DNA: TGCGCCAGCAGGGGGACAGGGGAGGGGCAGCCCCAGCATTTT. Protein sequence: CASRGTGEGQPQHF.

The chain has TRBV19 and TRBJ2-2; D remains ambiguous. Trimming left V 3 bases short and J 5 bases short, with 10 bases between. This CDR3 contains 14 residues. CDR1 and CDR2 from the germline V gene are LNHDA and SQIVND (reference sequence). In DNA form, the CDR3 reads TGTGCCAGTAGTATCCGGGTCGGGACCGGGGAGCTGTTTTTT. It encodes CASSIRVGTGELFF.

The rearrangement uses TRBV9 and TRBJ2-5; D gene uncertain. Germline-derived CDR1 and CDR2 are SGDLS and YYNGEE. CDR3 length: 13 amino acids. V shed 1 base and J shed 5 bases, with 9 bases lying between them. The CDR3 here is CASSVNLGETQYF. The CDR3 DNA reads TGTGCCAGCAGCGTAAACTTAGGCGAGACCCAGTACTTC.

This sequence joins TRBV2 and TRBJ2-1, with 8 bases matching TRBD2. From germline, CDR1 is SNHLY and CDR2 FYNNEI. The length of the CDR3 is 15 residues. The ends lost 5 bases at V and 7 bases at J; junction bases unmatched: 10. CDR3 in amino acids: CASSTRYSGKNEQFF. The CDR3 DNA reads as TGTGCCAGCAGTACACGATATAGCGGGAAGAATGAGCAGTTCTTC.

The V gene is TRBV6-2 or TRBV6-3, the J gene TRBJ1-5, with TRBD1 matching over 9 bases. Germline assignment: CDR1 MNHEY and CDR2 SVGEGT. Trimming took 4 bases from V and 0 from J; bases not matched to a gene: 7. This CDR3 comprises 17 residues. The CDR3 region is CASSSGQGFYSNQPQHF. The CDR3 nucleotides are TGTGCCAGCAGTTCGGGACAGGGCTTTTATAGCAATCAGCCCCAGCATTTT.

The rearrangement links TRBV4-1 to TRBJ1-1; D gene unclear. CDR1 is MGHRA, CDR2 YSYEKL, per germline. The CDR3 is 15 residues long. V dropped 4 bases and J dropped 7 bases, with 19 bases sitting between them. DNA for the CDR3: TGCGCCAGCAGCCCCCTCGGTGCGGGGTTTAATGAAGCTTTCTTT. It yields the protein CASSPLGAGFNEAFF.

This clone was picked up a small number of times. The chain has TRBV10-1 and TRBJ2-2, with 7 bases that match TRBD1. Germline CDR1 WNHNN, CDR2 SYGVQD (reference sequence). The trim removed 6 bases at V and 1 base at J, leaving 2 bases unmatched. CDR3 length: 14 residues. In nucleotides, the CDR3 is TGCGCCAGCAGCCGGGACAGGAACACCGGGGAGCTGTTTTTT. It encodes CASSRDRNTGELFF.

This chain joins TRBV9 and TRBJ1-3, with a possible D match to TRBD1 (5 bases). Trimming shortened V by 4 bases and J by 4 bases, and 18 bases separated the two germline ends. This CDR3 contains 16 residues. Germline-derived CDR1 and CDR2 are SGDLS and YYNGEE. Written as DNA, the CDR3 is TGTGCCAGCAGCCCAACCAGGGCTGGGTTCGGAAACACCATATATTTT. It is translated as CASSPTRAGFGNTIYF.

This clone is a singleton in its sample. CDR3 region: CAKENGSYEQYV. CDR3 DNA: TGTGCCAAAGAGAATGGGTCCTACGAGCAGTACGTC. The chain has TRBV27 and TRBJ2-7; unclear D gene. The CDR3 totals 12 residues. V was shortened by 10 bases and J by 1 base, with 11 bases between the two germline ends. Germline V CDR1 and CDR2: MNHEY, SMNVEV (reference sequence).

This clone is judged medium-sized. The CDR3 loop is CASSHPSGGAQETQYF. CDR3 DNA: TGTGCCAGCAGCCACCCTAGCGGGGGGGCCCAAGAGACCCAGTACTTC. V usage is TRBV3-1 (or the pseudogene TRBV3-2) and J usage is TRBJ2-5; TRBD2 matches at 12 bases. The CDR3 runs to 16 residues. Trimming at V came to 3 bases and at J to 1 base, leaving 3 bases not matched to a gene. CDR1 and CDR2 (germline): LGHDT, YNNKEL (reference sequence).

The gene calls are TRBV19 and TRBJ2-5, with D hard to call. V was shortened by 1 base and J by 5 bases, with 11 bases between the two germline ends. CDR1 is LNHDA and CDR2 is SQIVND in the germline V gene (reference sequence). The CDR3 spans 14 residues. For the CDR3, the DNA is TGTGCCAGTAGTATAGTGAACAGCCCGGAGACCCAGTACTTC. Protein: CASSIVNSPETQYF.

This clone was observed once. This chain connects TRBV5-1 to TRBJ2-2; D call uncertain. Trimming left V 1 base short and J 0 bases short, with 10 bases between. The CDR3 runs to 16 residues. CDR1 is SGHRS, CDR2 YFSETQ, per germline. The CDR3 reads CASSLWSQSNTGELFF. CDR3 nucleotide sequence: TGCGCCAGCAGCTTGTGGAGTCAGTCGAACACCGGGGAGCTGTTTTTT.

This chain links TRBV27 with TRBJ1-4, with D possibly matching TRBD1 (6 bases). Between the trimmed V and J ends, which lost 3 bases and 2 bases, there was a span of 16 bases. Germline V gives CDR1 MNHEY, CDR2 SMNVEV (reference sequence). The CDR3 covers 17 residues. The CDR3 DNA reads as TGTGCCAGCAGTTTTGAGGGGGGGCTGGCCACTAATGAAAAACTGTTTTTT. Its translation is CASSFEGGLATNEKLFF.

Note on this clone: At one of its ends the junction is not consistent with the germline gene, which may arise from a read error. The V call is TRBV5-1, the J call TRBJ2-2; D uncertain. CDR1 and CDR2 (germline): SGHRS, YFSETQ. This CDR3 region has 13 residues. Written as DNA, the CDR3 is TGCGCCAGCAGGTTGGAGAACACCGGGGAGCTGTTTTTT. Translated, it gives CASRLENTGELFF.

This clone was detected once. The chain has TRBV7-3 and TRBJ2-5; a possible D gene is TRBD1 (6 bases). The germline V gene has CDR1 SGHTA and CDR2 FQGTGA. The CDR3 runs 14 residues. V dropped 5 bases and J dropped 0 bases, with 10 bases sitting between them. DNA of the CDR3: TGTGCCAGCAGCCGAGGGGGAAACCAAGAGACCCAGTACTTC. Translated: CASSRGGNQETQYF.

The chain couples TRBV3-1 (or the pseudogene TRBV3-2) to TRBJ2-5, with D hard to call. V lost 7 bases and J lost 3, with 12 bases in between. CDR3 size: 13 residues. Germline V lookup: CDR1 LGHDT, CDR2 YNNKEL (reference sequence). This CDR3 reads CASTDLGKETQYF. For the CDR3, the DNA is TGTGCCAGCACCGACCTGGGCAAAGAGACCCAGTACTTC.

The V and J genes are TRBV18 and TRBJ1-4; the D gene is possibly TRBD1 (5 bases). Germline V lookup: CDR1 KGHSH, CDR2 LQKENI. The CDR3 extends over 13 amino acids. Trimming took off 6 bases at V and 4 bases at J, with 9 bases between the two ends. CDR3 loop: CASSEGINEKLFF. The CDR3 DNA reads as TGTGCCAGCTCCGAGGGGATTAATGAAAAACTGTTTTTT.

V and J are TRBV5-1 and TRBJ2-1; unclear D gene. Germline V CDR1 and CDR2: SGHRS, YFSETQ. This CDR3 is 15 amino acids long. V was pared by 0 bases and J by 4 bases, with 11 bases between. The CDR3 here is CASSLAGTVYNEQFF. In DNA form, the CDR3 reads TGCGCCAGCAGCTTGGCGGGTACTGTATACAATGAGCAGTTCTTC.

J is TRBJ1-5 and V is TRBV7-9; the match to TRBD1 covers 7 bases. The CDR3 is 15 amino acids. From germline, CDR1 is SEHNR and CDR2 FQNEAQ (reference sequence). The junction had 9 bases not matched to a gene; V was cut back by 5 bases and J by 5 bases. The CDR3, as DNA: TGTGCCAGCAGCCAAGACAGGGCAGGCGATCAGCCCCAGCATTTT. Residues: CASSQDRAGDQPQHF.